Below, 32 T cell receptor beta chains from the same sample are listed, as sequenced in a study of response to subunit inactivated influenza vaccine. A single record per CDR3 protein comes from TCRdb applying MiXCR to the RT-PCR reads. The repertoire includes 150,000 to 200,000 distinct CDR3 sequences, approximately 12% of them detected once, and 25% to 30% sits in the top ten. These same records also appear under a second study, on T cells expressing NK-cell markers. This second study notes: As the method of synthesis, 5'RACE template switching with UMIs yielded TCR beta cDNA.

This specimen was CD8+ T cells sorted from PBMCs, taken less than 13 days after vaccination. These receptors all come from a man aged 50 or older who received an inactivated influenza vaccine.

CDR3 loop: CASSSRRGQGGMYF. In DNA, the CDR3 is TGTGCCAGCAGTTCCCGAAGAGGACAGGGAGGCATGTACTTC. This rearrangement joins TRBV6-2 or TRBV6-3 to TRBJ2-4, with 8 bases matching TRBD1. This CDR3 has 14 residues. Germline V gene sequence: CDR1 MNHEY, CDR2 SVGEGT. Trimming at V came to 4 bases and at J to 15 bases, leaving 14 bases not matched to a gene.

The V gene is TRBV4-3, the J gene TRBJ1-1; D unresolved. The germline V gene has CDR1 LGHNA and CDR2 YSLEER. The CDR3 loop spans 13 amino acids. V was pared by 0 bases and J by 5 bases, with 7 bases between. CDR3 coding DNA: TGCGCCAGCAGCCAAGATCGGGGAACTGAAGCTTTCTTT. Encoded protein: CASSQDRGTEAFF.

This clonotype has a handful of counts. This chain uses TRBV15 with TRBJ1-1, with unresolved D. The germline V gene has CDR1 LNHNV and CDR2 YYDKDF (reference sequence). The CDR3 sequence is 13 residues long. V was trimmed by 1 base and J by 2 bases, leaving 5 bases between them. In DNA form, the CDR3 reads TGTGCCACCAGCAGAGGGGGAAACACTGAAGCTTTCTTT. Translating gives CATSRGGNTEAFF.

The V call is TRBV4-2, the J call TRBJ1-4; the D gene is possibly TRBD1 (5 bases). Germline CDR1 reads LGHNA; CDR2 reads YNFKEQ. Trimming shortened V by 2 bases and J by 2 bases, and 18 bases separated the two germline ends. The CDR3 loop spans 18 amino acids. CDR3 bases: TGTGCCAGCAGCCAAAAGAGTGGCCGGGGCCTTACTAATGAAAAACTGTTTTTT. It encodes CASSQKSGRGLTNEKLFF.

The V and J genes are TRBV7-9 and TRBJ2-3; 9 nucleotides agree with TRBD1. CDR3 length: 15 amino acids. V shed 5 bases and J 6 bases; nucleotides not matched to a gene: 9. Germline CDR1 and CDR2: SEHNR and FQNEAQ (reference sequence). DNA of the CDR3: TGTGCCAGCAGCCAAACAGGGGGCTGGTCGGATACGCAGTATTTT. This gives the protein CASSQTGGWSDTQYF.

To note about this clonotype: The CDR3 does not end in the conserved phenylalanine or tryptophan, so this is likely a read error. The chain employs TRBV4-3 and TRBJ2-5, with D perhaps given as TRBD1 or TRBD2 (5 bases each). Between the trimmed V and J ends, which lost 4 bases and 0 bases, there was a span of 21 bases. Germline V CDR1 and CDR2: LGHNA, YSLEER. The CDR3 contains 18 residues. The CDR3, as DNA: TGCGCCAGCAGCCTTCAGTCCGGTGGGGGAAAGTACCAAGAGACCCAGTACATC. This sequence encodes CASSLQSGGGKYQETQYI.

This clonotype was detected only a few times. The chain links TRBV5-1 to TRBJ1-1; a weak D match, TRBD1 (6 bases). The V and J ends lost 3 bases and 2 bases respectively, with 11 bases between them. The CDR3 is 14 amino acids. Germline CDR1 SGHRS, CDR2 YFSETQ. The CDR3 loop reads CASSYRVPNTEAFF. The CDR3, as DNA: TGCGCCAGCAGCTACAGGGTCCCTAACACTGAAGCTTTCTTT.

V is TRBV3-1 and J is TRBJ2-2, with a possible D match to TRBD2 (5 bases). Germline V lookup: CDR1 LGHDT, CDR2 YNNKEL (reference sequence). CDR3 size: 16 residues. Trimming removed 4 bases from V and 1 base from J, with 13 bases in between. CDR3 bases: TGTGCCAGCAGCCCCTGGTCGGGGTTGAACACCGGGGAGCTGTTTTTT. Amino acids: CASSPWSGLNTGELFF.

This clonotype came up a few times. V is TRBV12-3 or TRBV12-4 and J is TRBJ1-2, with a tentative D call TRBD1 (5 bases). CDR3 length: 13 amino acids. The V and J ends lost 6 bases and 8 bases respectively, with 16 bases between them. The CDR3 DNA sequence: TGTGCCAGCAGAGACAGCTTTCTCGGGGGCTACACCTTC. It encodes CASRDSFLGGYTF.

The chain links TRBV12-3 or TRBV12-4 to TRBJ1-2; the match to TRBD1 covers 7 bases. The length of the CDR3 is 16 residues. The V and J ends lost 5 bases and 6 bases, in that order; junction bases with no gene match: 15. CDR3: CASSPLLTGNGDGYTF. CDR3 sequence (DNA): TGTGCCAGCAGTCCCTTACTGACAGGGAATGGGGATGGCTACACCTTC.

The V gene is TRBV10-2, the J gene TRBJ2-7; TRBD2 matches 12 bases. J was trimmed by 3 bases and V by 5 bases; bases with no gene match: 2. CDR3 size: 14 residues. Germline assignment: CDR1 WSHSY and CDR2 SAAADI. CDR3 sequence (DNA): TGCGCCAGCAGTACTAGCGGGAGGTACTACGAGCAGTACTTC. This sequence encodes CASSTSGRYYEQYF.

In its sample, this clonotype was seen a few times. The chain joins TRBV7-9 to TRBJ2-1; a weak D match, TRBD1 (6 bases). Germline assignment: CDR1 SEHNR and CDR2 FQNEAQ (reference sequence). The length of the CDR3 is 14 residues. Between the trimmed V and J ends, which lost 5 bases and 7 bases, there was a span of 15 bases. The CDR3: CASSPLTGSNEQFF. The DNA of the CDR3 is TGTGCCAGCAGCCCACTTACAGGGTCGAATGAGCAGTTCTTC.

The table lists this clonotype with a few counts. The V and J genes are TRBV28 and TRBJ2-3, with 11 bases aligning to TRBD2. CDR3 length: 15 residues. V gave up 3 bases and J gave up 2 bases; unmatched junction bases: 1. Per germline, CDR1 MDHEN and CDR2 SYDVKM. Here the CDR3 DNA reads TGTGCCAGCAGTTTGACTAGCGGGGACACAGATACGCAGTATTTT. Translation: CASSLTSGDTDTQYF.

This clonotype was recorded at least ten times. CDR3 residues: CASRIGGYTGELFF. CDR3 DNA sequence: TGTGCCAGCAGGATCGGAGGATACACCGGGGAGCTGTTTTTT. V and J are TRBV12-3 or TRBV12-4 and TRBJ2-2; D is perhaps TRBD2 (5 bases). CDR3 length: 14 residues. V was pared by 6 bases and J by 3 bases, with 11 bases between.

This clonotype was seen only a few times. J is TRBJ2-3 and V is TRBV19; TRBD2 is a possible D gene (5 bases). CDR3 length: 14 residues. Germline CDR1 and CDR2: LNHDA and SQIVND (reference sequence). Trimming left V 3 bases short and J 3 bases short, with 10 bases between. CDR3 DNA: TGTGCCAGTAGTATTTTGGGAGAAACAGATACGCAGTATTTT. Encoded protein: CASSILGETDTQYF.

The CDR3 region has the DNA TGCGCCAGCAGCCAATATCATATGGGGCAGCCCCAGCATTTT. This codes for CASSQYHMGQPQHF. The genes are TRBV4-1 and TRBJ1-5; D not resolved. V dropped 2 bases and J dropped 7 bases, with 12 bases sitting between them. This CDR3 is built from 14 residues. CDR1 and CDR2 from the germline V gene are MGHRA and YSYEKL.

The chain uses TRBV4-1 and TRBJ1-2, with D possibly being TRBD1 (5 bases). Germline V CDR1 and CDR2: MGHRA, YSYEKL. The V gene lost 1 base and the J gene lost 2 bases, with 8 bases spanning the gap. The CDR3 runs to 14 residues. CDR3 in amino acids: CASSQVGVNYGYTF. The CDR3 DNA is TGCGCCAGCAGCCAAGTAGGGGTCAACTATGGCTACACCTTC.

The CDR3 loop reads CASSLAPENYGYTF. DNA of the CDR3: TGTGCCAGCAGCTTAGCACCGGAGAACTATGGCTACACCTTC. This chain connects TRBV7-9 to TRBJ1-2, with D uncertain. V lost 0 bases, J lost 2 bases, and 7 bases lay in between. Germline CDR1 SEHNR, CDR2 FQNEAQ (reference sequence). There are 14 residues in the CDR3. Full variable domain (missing parts from reference TRBV7-9 and TRBJ1-2): DTGVSQNPRHKITKRGQNVTFRCDPISEHNRLYWYRQTLGQGPEFLTYFQNEAQLEKSRLLSDRFSAERPKGSFSTLEIQRTEQGDSAMYLCASSLAPENYGYTFGSGTRLTVV.

This clonotype has a handful of counts. The genes are TRBV2 and TRBJ1-2; D is undetermined. The CDR3 totals 15 residues. CDR1 and CDR2 from the germline V gene are SNHLY and FYNNEI. Trimming pared 9 bases from V and 4 bases from J, leaving 21 bases between. The CDR3 region is CARRETSHFSYGYTF. DNA of the CDR3: TGTGCCAGAAGGGAGACATCCCATTTTAGCTATGGCTACACCTTC.

This clonotype has a handful of counts. The rearrangement joins TRBV29-1 to TRBJ1-1; D is undetermined. Germline CDR1 is SQVTM and CDR2 is ANQGSEA. V shed 3 bases and J shed 1 base, with 9 bases lying between them. The CDR3 has 13 residues. CDR3 coding DNA: TGCAGCGTTGACCCCCCAGGGAACACTGAAGCTTTCTTT. It translates to CSVDPPGNTEAFF.

This clonotype appeared a few times. The rearrangement links TRBV12-3 or TRBV12-4 to TRBJ2-5; D may be TRBD1 or TRBD2 (5 bases each). This CDR3 region has 14 residues. Trimming left V 6 bases short and J 5 bases short, with 16 bases between. The CDR3 DNA sequence: TGTGCCAGCAGCCAAAAATGGGGACGGGAGACCCAGTACTTC. Translated: CASSQKWGRETQYF.

V and J are TRBV12-3 or TRBV12-4 and TRBJ2-3, with TRBD2 matching over 10 bases. The CDR3 length is 16 residues. V was clipped by 4 bases and J by 5 bases; unmatched bases: 9. For the CDR3, the DNA is TGTGCCAGCAGTTCTCCAGCGGGGGGGCCAAGAGATACGCAGTATTTT. The encoded protein is CASSSPAGGPRDTQYF.

This clonotype was recorded at least ten times. This chain uses TRBV11-2 with TRBJ2-3, with D possibly TRBD2 on 6 matching bases. The V gene's germline CDR1 is SGHAT and CDR2 FQNNGV. The CDR3 is 19 amino acids. V lost 1 base, J lost 2 bases, and 22 bases lay in between. The CDR3 here is CASSLVGSGPLQFTDTQYF. In DNA, the CDR3 is TGTGCCAGCAGCTTAGTGGGAAGCGGGCCACTCCAATTCACAGATACGCAGTATTTT. Full variable domain (rest looked up from reference TRBV11-2 and TRBJ2-3): EAGVAQSPRYKIIEKRQSVAFWCNPISGHATLYWYQQILGQGPKLLIQFQNNGVVDDSQLPKDRFSAERLKGVDSTLKIQPAKLEDSAVYLCASSLVGSGPLQFTDTQYFGPGTRLTVL.

Only a few counts were recorded for this clonotype. The chain couples TRBV7-9 to TRBJ2-3; D may be TRBD1 (6 bases). The germline gives CDR1 SEHNR, CDR2 FQNEAQ (reference sequence). V dropped 4 bases and J dropped 14 bases, with 16 bases sitting between them. The CDR3 totals 12 residues. CDR3 amino acids: CASSWRTDPGYF. The CDR3 nucleotides are TGTGCCAGCAGCTGGAGGACAGATCCAGGGTATTTT. Filled out from reference TRBV7-9 and TRBJ2-3, the complete variable domain reads DTGVSQNPRHKITKRGQNVTFRCDPISEHNRLYWYRQTLGQGPEFLTYFQNEAQLEKSRLLSDRFSAERPKGSFSTLEIQRTEQGDSAMYLCASSWRTDPGYFGPGTRLTVL.

This clonotype has just a few counts. V and J are TRBV9 and TRBJ1-6; possible D gene TRBD1, 6 bases. Looked up from germline, CDR1 is SGDLS and CDR2 is YYNGEE. Trimming took off 0 bases at V and 8 bases at J, with 9 bases between the two ends. This CDR3 has 14 residues. CDR3 sequence (DNA): TGTGCCAGCAGCGTAGACAGGGTAGATTCACCCCTCCACTTT. Amino acid sequence: CASSVDRVDSPLHF.

This clonotype was found a few times. The CDR3 DNA is TGCAGCGTTGAAGGGCTAGCAGACACAGATACGCAGTATTTT. Translating it yields CSVEGLADTDTQYF. The chain uses TRBV29-1 and TRBJ2-3, with a possible D match to TRBD2 (5 bases). This CDR3 has 14 residues. Trimming removed 1 base from V and 2 bases from J, with 10 bases in between. The germline gives CDR1 SQVTM, CDR2 ANQGSEA.

This clonotype was observed a handful of times. V usage is TRBV11-2 and J usage is TRBJ2-3; 7 bases are a match to TRBD1. Germline trimming cut 5 bases from V and 3 bases from J; bases unmatched to any gene: 5. Germline V gene data show CDR1 as SGHAT and CDR2 as FQNNGV. The CDR3 sequence is 14 residues long. The CDR3 here is CASSIGGSTDTQYF. DNA of the CDR3: TGTGCCAGCAGCATAGGGGGCTCGACAGATACGCAGTATTTT.

The J gene is TRBJ1-5, the V gene TRBV20-1; 9 positions agree with TRBD1. This CDR3 has 16 amino acids. Losses at the gene ends were 5 bases for V and 2 bases for J; bases not matched to a gene: 10. Germline V gene lookup returns CDR1 DFQATT and CDR2 SNEGSKA (reference sequence). The CDR3 is CSAADRDRARNQPQHF. The CDR3 DNA reads TGCAGTGCTGCAGACCGGGACAGGGCCCGCAATCAGCCCCAGCATTTT.

The J gene is TRBJ2-2, the V gene TRBV4-1; D unresolved. With 4 bases removed from V and 3 bases from J, the gap between germline ends came to 12 bases. The germline gives CDR1 MGHRA, CDR2 YSYEKL. CDR3 length equals 15 residues. The CDR3 is CASSRRNGDTGELFF. Here the CDR3 DNA reads TGCGCCAGCAGCCGAAGGAATGGGGACACCGGGGAGCTGTTTTTT.

This chain connects TRBV28 to TRBJ1-1; tentative D call: TRBD1 (6 bases). The V gene's germline CDR1 is MDHEN and CDR2 SYDVKM. The CDR3 runs to 15 residues. Deletions cut 2 bases from V and 5 bases from J, with 15 bases between. CDR3 bases: TGTGCCAGCAGTTTAACTGGAAGGGGGAATACTGAAGCTTTCTTT. It codes for CASSLTGRGNTEAFF. Complete variable domain (other parts from reference TRBV28 and TRBJ1-1): DVKVTQSSRYLVKRTGEKVFLECVQDMDHENMFWYRQDPGLGLRLIYFSYDVKMKEKGDIPEGYSVSREKKERFSLILESASTNQTSMYLCASSLTGRGNTEAFFGQGTRLTVV.

The gene calls are TRBV11-2 and TRBJ2-2; D not certain. Germline values: CDR1 SGHAT, CDR2 FQNNGV. V dropped 0 bases and J dropped 3 bases, with 5 bases sitting between them. The CDR3 runs 14 residues. This chain's CDR3 is CASSLDLDTGELFF. The CDR3, as DNA: TGTGCCAGCAGCTTAGACCTAGACACCGGGGAGCTGTTTTTT.

The table lists this clonotype with a few counts. The chain combines TRBV7-8 with TRBJ1-3, with 7 bases aligning to TRBD1. The junction had 8 bases not matched to a gene; V was cut back by 0 bases and J by 0 bases. Per the germline V gene, CDR1 is SGHVS and CDR2 is FQNEAQ. The CDR3 loop spans 18 amino acids. The CDR3 loop is CASSLAWDSHLSGNTIYF. The CDR3 DNA follows: TGTGCCAGCAGCTTAGCGTGGGACAGCCATCTCTCTGGAAACACCATATATTTT. Filled out from reference TRBV7-8 and TRBJ1-3, the complete variable domain reads GAGVSQSPRYKVAKRGQDVALRCDPISGHVSLFWYQQALGQGPEFLTYFQNEAQLDKSGLPSDRFFAERPEGSVSTLKIQRTQQEDSAVYLCASSLAWDSHLSGNTIYFGEGSWLTVV.